The 25 T cell receptor beta chains given below trace back to one sample, sequenced in a study of Ad26.COV2.S vaccination and SARS-CoV-2 variants. Noted treatment: around 19 received Ad26.COV2.S at low or high dose, single or two shots; about 5 received placebo; per-sample allocation not given. It was on day 63 after the first vaccine or placebo injection that samples were taken. Profiled with immunoSEQ multiplex PCR; TCRdb holds only in-frame clones, not every one. The sample lists about 450,000 clones, 80% to 90% occurring once. The material sequenced was peripheral blood, taken in a trial of Ad26.COV2.S vaccine versus placebo. The receptors derive from a person between 18 and 65 years old who received the Ad26.COV2.S COVID-19 vaccine or a placebo.

The chain links TRBV10-3 to TRBJ2-7; the D gene could be TRBD1 or TRBD2 (5 bases each). This CDR3 contains 13 residues. The germline V and J ends were trimmed by 2 bases and 1 base, with 6 bases remaining between them. Germline CDR1 is ENHRY and CDR2 is SYGVKD. In DNA form, the CDR3 reads TGTGCCATCAGTGAGGGGGGTTCCTACGAGCAGTACGTC. It codes for CAISEGGSYEQYV.

The V gene is TRBV27, the J gene TRBJ1-2, with D maybe TRBD1 (5 bases). Trimming stripped 0 bases from V and 4 bases from J, with 12 bases between. Germline lookup yields CDR1 MNHEY and CDR2 SMNVEV (reference sequence). CDR3 length: 15 residues. CDR3 loop: CASSLSGDSLYGYTF. The DNA for the CDR3 is TGTGCCAGCAGTTTATCGGGTGACAGCCTCTATGGCTACACCTTC.

V usage is TRBV5-8 and J usage is TRBJ1-5; 8 positions match TRBD1. CDR1 and CDR2 from the germline V gene are SGHTS and YDEGEE. The junction had 7 bases not matched to a gene; V was cut back by 5 bases and J by 6 bases. The CDR3 runs 14 residues. Written as DNA, the CDR3 is TGTGCCAGCAGGCCGACAGGGGCAGGTCAGCCCCAGCATTTT. Translated: CASRPTGAGQPQHF.

Written as DNA, the CDR3 is TGTGCCAGCAGTTACTCGAGTGTAGGGGTTAGAGGCTACACCTTC. Its translation: CASSYSSVGVRGYTF. The rearrangement uses TRBV6-5 and TRBJ1-2; weak D call: TRBD1 (5 bases). The germline V gene encodes CDR1 MNHEY and CDR2 SVGAGI. The V end was cut by 0 bases, the J end by 8 bases, with 16 bases between. The CDR3 is 15 amino acids.

This chain joins TRBV28 and TRBJ1-1, with unresolved D. The V and J ends lost 7 bases and 0 bases respectively, with 6 bases between them. CDR3 size: 12 residues. Germline V gene lookup returns CDR1 MDHEN and CDR2 SYDVKM. CDR3 sequence (DNA): TGTGCCAGCACCGGAATGAACACTGAAGCTTTCTTT. This encodes CASTGMNTEAFF.

The chain has TRBV19 and TRBJ2-7, with 7 bases lining up with TRBD2. Trimming cost V 3 bases and J 3 bases; bases outside gene matches: 5. CDR1 and CDR2 (germline): LNHDA, SQIVND (reference sequence). The CDR3 covers 14 residues. In DNA form, the CDR3 reads TGTGCCAGTAGTATTGCACGCGGGAGCTACGAGCAGTACTTC. It encodes CASSIARGSYEQYF.

The chain joins TRBV19 to TRBJ2-7, with D maybe TRBD1 (6 bases). V was trimmed by 5 bases and J by 0 bases, leaving 17 bases between them. CDR1 is LNHDA and CDR2 is SQIVND in the germline V gene (reference sequence). The length of the CDR3 is 16 residues. DNA for the CDR3: TGTGCCAGTAGTCCCCGAGGACAGACCTACTCCTACGAGCAGTACTTC. Protein product: CASSPRGQTYSYEQYF.

The V gene is TRBV4-1, the J gene TRBJ1-1; D is unresolved. Trimming removed 1 base from V and 1 base from J, with 16 bases in between. The CDR3 loop spans 17 amino acids. CDR1 and CDR2 (germline): MGHRA, YSYEKL. The DNA of the CDR3 is TGCGCCAGCAGCCAAGTATTTGCGAACCGTGCGAACACTGAAGCTTTCTTT. Protein: CASSQVFANRANTEAFF.

V is TRBV6-4 and J is TRBJ1-1; 7 nucleotides align to TRBD1. Germline V lookup: CDR1 MRHNA, CDR2 SNTAGT. CDR3 length equals 13 residues. J was trimmed by 7 bases and V by 3 bases; bases with no gene match: 5. This chain's CDR3 is CASSELQGYEAFF. The CDR3 region has the DNA TGTGCCAGCAGTGAATTACAGGGGTATGAAGCTTTCTTT.

This chain joins TRBV28 and TRBJ2-3; 9 nucleotides align to TRBD2. V was clipped by 4 bases and J by 5 bases; unmatched bases: 7. This CDR3 contains 15 residues. Germline CDR1 and CDR2: MDHEN and SYDVKM. CDR3 region: CASSSGTSSGDTQYF. The CDR3 bases are TGTGCCAGCAGTTCGGGGACTAGCTCTGGAGATACGCAGTATTTT. Full variable domain (missing parts from reference TRBV28 and TRBJ2-3): DVKVTQSSRYLVKRTGEKVFLECVQDMDHENMFWYRQDPGLGLRLIYFSYDVKMKEKGDIPEGYSVSREKKERFSLILESASTNQTSMYLCASSSGTSSGDTQYFGPGTRLTVL.

This chain joins TRBV7-9 and TRBJ2-1; 9 bases are a match to TRBD2. The junction had 8 bases not matched to a gene; V was cut back by 1 base and J by 7 bases. The CDR3 extends over 16 amino acids. Looked up from germline, CDR1 is SEHNR and CDR2 is FQNEAQ (reference sequence). The CDR3 spells CASSLGAGGPKNEQFF. DNA for the CDR3: TGTGCCAGCAGCTTAGGGGCGGGAGGGCCCAAAAATGAGCAGTTCTTC.

The chain couples TRBV9 to TRBJ2-3, with D possibly TRBD2 on 6 matching bases. V was trimmed by 0 bases and J by 6 bases, leaving 8 bases between them. The CDR3 consists of 13 residues. Germline CDR1 reads SGDLS; CDR2 reads YYNGEE. As DNA, the CDR3 is TGTGCCAGCAGCGTAGGTCGGGGGGATACGCAGTATTTT. Residues: CASSVGRGDTQYF.

V usage is TRBV27 and J usage is TRBJ1-1; unclear D gene. The CDR3 contains 12 residues. The ends were cut back, 10 bases at V and 1 base at J, with 10 bases in the middle. CDR1 and CDR2 (germline): MNHEY, SMNVEV (reference sequence). The CDR3 sequence: CATEAPNTEAFF. CDR3 bases: TGTGCCACCGAGGCCCCGAACACTGAAGCTTTCTTT.

The CDR3 nucleotides are TGTGCCTCCCCTAACCTCCGCGGGACTGAAGCTTTCTTT. Amino acid sequence: CASPNLRGTEAFF. This rearrangement joins TRBV30 to TRBJ1-1; no clear D gene. This CDR3 spans 13 amino acids. The germline V gene encodes CDR1 GTSNPN and CDR2 SVGIG (reference sequence). Trimming shortened V by 7 bases and J by 5 bases, and 17 bases separated the two germline ends.

This clone was picked up a small number of times. The chain combines TRBV4-2 with TRBJ1-2; TRBD1 might be the D (6 bases). Germline loops: CDR1 LGHNA, CDR2 YNFKEQ. The CDR3 loop spans 15 amino acids. V lost 0 bases and J lost 4, with 12 bases in between. The CDR3, as DNA: TGTGCCAGCAGCCAAGAAGCCAGGGGTGGCTATGGCTACACCTTC. Protein product: CASSQEARGGYGYTF.

This chain connects TRBV28 to TRBJ2-1; TRBD2 aligns across 12 bases. CDR3 size: 18 residues. J was trimmed by 8 bases and V by 5 bases; bases with no gene match: 16. The germline V gene has CDR1 MDHEN and CDR2 SYDVKM. The CDR3 DNA reads TGTGCCAGCAGTAAATCGCGACTAGCGGGGGACATATTCGATGAGCAGTTCTTC. It is translated as CASSKSRLAGDIFDEQFF.

The V call is TRBV27, the J call TRBJ1-6; no reliable D call. CDR1 is MNHEY and CDR2 is SMNVEV in the germline V gene (reference sequence). The CDR3 length is 14 residues. V was trimmed by 7 bases and J by 10 bases, leaving 17 bases between them. CDR3 DNA sequence: TGTGCCAGCACCCTAATAGGGTTCGACTCACCCCTCCACTTT. Amino acids: CASTLIGFDSPLHF.

The chain carries TRBV5-1 and TRBJ2-2, with 7 bases fitting TRBD1. The CDR3 spans 14 residues. V lost 4 bases, J lost 4 bases, and 4 bases stayed unmatched. CDR1 SGHRS and CDR2 YFSETQ come from the germline V gene. CDR3 sequence: CASSSDRVTGELFF. The CDR3 bases are TGCGCCAGCAGCAGTGACAGGGTCACCGGGGAGCTGTTTTTT.

This clone was seen once. The rearrangement links TRBV2 to TRBJ1-2, with a weak D call TRBD1 (5 bases). Looked up from germline, CDR1 is SNHLY and CDR2 is FYNNEI. The CDR3 runs 13 residues. Trimming took off 4 bases at V and 2 bases at J, with 8 bases between the two ends. In DNA form, the CDR3 reads TGTGCCAGCAGTGCGGGGCAGAACTATGGCTACACCTTC. It yields the protein CASSAGQNYGYTF.

The V gene is TRBV21-1, the J gene TRBJ2-7; the table's D gene call, TRBD1, was not cross checked with the DNA. TRBV21-1 is given as a pseudogene. The CDR3 runs to 15 residues. The chain's CDR3 is CASSSRDRVCYEQYF. DNA of the CDR3: TGTGCCAGCAGCTCCCGGGACAGGGTTTGCTACGAGCAGTACTTC.

This clone was observed a single time. CDR3 bases: TGCAGCGTTGGGGCTATTGCTAGCACAGATACGCAGTATTTT. Amino acid sequence: CSVGAIASTDTQYF. The rearrangement uses TRBV29-1 and TRBJ2-3; unclear D gene. This CDR3 is 14 amino acids long. Germline V gene data show CDR1 as SQVTM and CDR2 as ANQGSEA. Trimming left V 4 bases short and J 0 bases short, with 11 bases between.

The chain has TRBV29-1 and TRBJ2-5; possibly TRBD1 for D (5 bases). CDR1 is SQVTM and CDR2 is ANQGSEA in the germline V gene. V lost 3 bases and J lost 1, with 6 bases in between. This CDR3 spans 12 amino acids. The CDR3 loop reads CSVDGAQETQYF. In nucleotides, the CDR3 is TGCAGCGTTGATGGGGCCCAAGAGACCCAGTACTTC.

The chain carries TRBV7-3 and TRBJ2-4, with TRBD1 matching 8 bases. The CDR3 contains 16 residues. Germline V lookup: CDR1 SGHTA, CDR2 FQGTGA. Trimming took 5 bases from V and 0 from J; bases not matched to a gene: 6. The CDR3 nucleotides read TGTGCCAGCAGCCCCGGACAGGGTAGAGCCAAAAACATTCAGTACTTC. Its protein is CASSPGQGRAKNIQYF.

The chain links TRBV5-1 to TRBJ2-1; no firm D call. V was shortened by 3 bases and J by 0 bases, with 13 bases between the two germline ends. The CDR3 is 16 amino acids. CDR1 and CDR2 from the germline V gene are SGHRS and YFSETQ. CDR3 DNA: TGCGCCAGCAGCTGGGGTGGCGGTGGCTCCTACAATGAGCAGTTCTTC. Protein sequence: CASSWGGGGSYNEQFF. Looking up the rest from reference TRBV5-1 and TRBJ2-1 gives the full variable domain: KAGVTQTPRYLIKTRGQQVTLSCSPISGHRSVSWYQQTPGQGLQFLFEYFSETQRNKGNFPGRFSGRQFSNSRSEMNVSTLELGDSALYLCASSWGGGGSYNEQFFGPGTRLTVL.

This sequence joins TRBV9 and TRBJ1-3, with a tentative D call TRBD1 (5 bases). V was clipped by 4 bases and J by 0 bases, with 11 bases between them. The germline gives CDR1 SGDLS, CDR2 YYNGEE. This CDR3 is 15 amino acids long. DNA of the CDR3: TGTGCCAGCAGCCCCCGACAGAACTCTGGAAACACCATATATTTT. Translation gives CASSPRQNSGNTIYF.